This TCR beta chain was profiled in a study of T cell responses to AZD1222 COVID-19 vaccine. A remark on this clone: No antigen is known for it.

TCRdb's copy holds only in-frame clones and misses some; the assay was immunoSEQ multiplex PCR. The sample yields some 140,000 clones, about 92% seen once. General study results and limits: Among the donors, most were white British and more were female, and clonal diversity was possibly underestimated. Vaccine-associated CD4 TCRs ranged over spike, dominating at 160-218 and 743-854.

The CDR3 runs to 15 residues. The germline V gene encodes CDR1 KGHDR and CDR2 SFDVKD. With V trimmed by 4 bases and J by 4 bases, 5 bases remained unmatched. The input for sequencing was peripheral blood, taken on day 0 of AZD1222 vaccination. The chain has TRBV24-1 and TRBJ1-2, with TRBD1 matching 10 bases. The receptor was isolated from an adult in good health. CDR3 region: CATSEGDRGIYGYTF. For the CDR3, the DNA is TGTGCCACCAGTGAGGGGGACAGGGGAATCTATGGCTACACCTTC.